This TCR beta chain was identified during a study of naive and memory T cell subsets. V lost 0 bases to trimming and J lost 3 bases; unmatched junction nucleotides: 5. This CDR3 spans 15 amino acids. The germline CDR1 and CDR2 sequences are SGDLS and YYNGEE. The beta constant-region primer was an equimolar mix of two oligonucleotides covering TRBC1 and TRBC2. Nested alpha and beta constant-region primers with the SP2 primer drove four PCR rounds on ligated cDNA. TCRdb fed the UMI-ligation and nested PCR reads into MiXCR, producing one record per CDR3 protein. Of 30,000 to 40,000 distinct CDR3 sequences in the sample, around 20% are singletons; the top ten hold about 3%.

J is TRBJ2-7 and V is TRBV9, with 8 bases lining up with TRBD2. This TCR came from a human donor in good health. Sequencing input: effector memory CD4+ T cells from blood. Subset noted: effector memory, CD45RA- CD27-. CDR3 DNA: TGTGCCAGCAGCGTAGGTCCGGGAGGGAACTACGAGCAGTACTTC. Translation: CASSVGPGGNYEQYF.